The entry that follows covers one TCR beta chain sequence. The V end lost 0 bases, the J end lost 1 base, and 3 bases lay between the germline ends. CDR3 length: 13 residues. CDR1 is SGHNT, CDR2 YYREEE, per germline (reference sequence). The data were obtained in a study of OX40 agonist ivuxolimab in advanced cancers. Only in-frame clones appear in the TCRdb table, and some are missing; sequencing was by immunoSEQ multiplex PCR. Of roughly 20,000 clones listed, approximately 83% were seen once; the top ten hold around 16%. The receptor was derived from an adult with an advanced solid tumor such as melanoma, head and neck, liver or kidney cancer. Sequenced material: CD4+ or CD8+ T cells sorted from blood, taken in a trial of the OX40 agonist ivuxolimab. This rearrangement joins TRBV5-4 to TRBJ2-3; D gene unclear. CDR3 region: CASSLVGTDTQYF. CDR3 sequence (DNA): TGTGCCAGCAGCTTGGTTGGCACAGATACGCAGTATTTT.